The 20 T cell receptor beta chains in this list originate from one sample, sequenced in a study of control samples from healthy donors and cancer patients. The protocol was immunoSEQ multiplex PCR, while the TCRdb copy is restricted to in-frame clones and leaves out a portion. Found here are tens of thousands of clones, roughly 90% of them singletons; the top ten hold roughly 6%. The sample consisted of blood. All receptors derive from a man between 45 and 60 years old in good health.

This CDR3 is CASSQGQANTEAFF. In DNA form, the CDR3 reads TGCGCCAGCAGCCAGGGACAGGCGAACACTGAAGCTTTCTTT. The chain joins TRBV4-1 to TRBJ1-1; 8 nucleotides match TRBD1. Germline CDR1 MGHRA, CDR2 YSYEKL. CDR3 size: 14 residues. Trimming at V came to 3 bases and at J to 1 base, leaving 1 base not matched to a gene.

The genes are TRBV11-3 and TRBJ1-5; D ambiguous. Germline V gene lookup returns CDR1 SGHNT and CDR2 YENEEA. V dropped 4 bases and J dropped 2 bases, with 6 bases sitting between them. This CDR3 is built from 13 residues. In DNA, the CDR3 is TGTGCCAGCAGCTATCGGGGCAATCAGCCCCAGCATTTT. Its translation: CASSYRGNQPQHF.

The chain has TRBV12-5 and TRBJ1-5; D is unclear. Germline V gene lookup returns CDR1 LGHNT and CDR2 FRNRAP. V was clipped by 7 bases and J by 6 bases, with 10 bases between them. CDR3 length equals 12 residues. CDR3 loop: CASATNGQPQHF. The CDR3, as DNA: TGTGCTAGTGCTACGAACGGTCAGCCCCAGCATTTT.

The CDR3: CASSSTDFFAGEAFF. The CDR3 DNA follows: TGTGCCAGCAGCTCAACGGACTTCTTCGCGGGTGAAGCTTTCTTT. V is TRBV5-4 and J is TRBJ1-1; D is uncertain. CDR3 length: 15 amino acids. Germline V CDR1 and CDR2: SGHNT, YYREEE (reference sequence). V lost 3 bases to trimming and J lost 7 bases, with 19 bases between them.

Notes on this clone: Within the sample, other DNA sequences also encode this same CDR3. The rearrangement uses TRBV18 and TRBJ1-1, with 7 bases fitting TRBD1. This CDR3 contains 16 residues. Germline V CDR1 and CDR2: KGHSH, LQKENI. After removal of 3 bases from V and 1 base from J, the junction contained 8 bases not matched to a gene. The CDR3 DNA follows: TGTGCCAGCTCACCTAGAGGACAGGCCCAGAACACTGAAGCTTTCTTT. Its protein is CASSPRGQAQNTEAFF. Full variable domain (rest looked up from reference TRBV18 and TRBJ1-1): NAGVMQNPRHLVRRRGQEARLRCSPMKGHSHVYWYRQLPEEGLKFMVYLQKENIIDESGMPKERFSAEFPKEGPSILRIQQVVRGDSAAYFCASSPRGQAQNTEAFFGQGTRLTVV.

The CDR3 region is CSASERQVGQETQYF. The CDR3 DNA is TGCAGTGCTAGTGAAAGACAGGTCGGGCAAGAGACCCAGTACTTC. The chain combines TRBV20-1 with TRBJ2-5; D is perhaps TRBD1 (6 bases). This CDR3 spans 15 amino acids. CDR1 is DFQATT and CDR2 is SNEGSKA in the germline V gene (reference sequence). V was shortened by 3 bases and J by 2 bases, with 16 bases between the two germline ends.

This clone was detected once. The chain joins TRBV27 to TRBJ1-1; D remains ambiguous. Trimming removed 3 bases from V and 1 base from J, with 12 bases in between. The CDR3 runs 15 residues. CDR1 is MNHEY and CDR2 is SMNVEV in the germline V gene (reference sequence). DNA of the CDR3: TGTGCCAGCAGTTTCAGCCCAGGAGCGAACACTGAAGCTTTCTTT. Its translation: CASSFSPGANTEAFF.

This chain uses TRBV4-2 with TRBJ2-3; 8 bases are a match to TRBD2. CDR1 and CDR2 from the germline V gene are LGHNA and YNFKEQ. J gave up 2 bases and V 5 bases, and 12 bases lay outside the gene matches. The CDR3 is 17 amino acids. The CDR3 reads CASSSPPGGGPTDTQYF. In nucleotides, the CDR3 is TGTGCCAGCAGCTCCCCCCCTGGCGGGGGGCCCACAGATACGCAGTATTTT.

In DNA form, the CDR3 reads TGTGCCAGCTCCGAAAGGGCAGGGTTAAATGAGCAGTTCTTC. It specifies CASSERAGLNEQFF. This chain joins TRBV18 and TRBJ2-1; D perhaps matches TRBD1 (5 bases). V shed 6 bases and J shed 7 bases, with 16 bases lying between them. The CDR3 has 14 residues. In germline, CDR1 is KGHSH, CDR2 LQKENI.

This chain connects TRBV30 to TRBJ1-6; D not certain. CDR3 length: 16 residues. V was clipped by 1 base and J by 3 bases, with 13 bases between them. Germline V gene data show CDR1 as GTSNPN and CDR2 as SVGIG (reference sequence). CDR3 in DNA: TGTGCCTGGAGTGGGGCAAGGTTGGACTATAATTCACCCCTCCACTTT. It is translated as CAWSGARLDYNSPLHF.

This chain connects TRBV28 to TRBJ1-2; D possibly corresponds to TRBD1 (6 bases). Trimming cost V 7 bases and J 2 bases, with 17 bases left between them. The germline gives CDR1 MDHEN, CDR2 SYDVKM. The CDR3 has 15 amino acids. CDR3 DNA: TGTGCCAGCAAAGAACAGGGTCGGAAAAACTATGGCTACACCTTC. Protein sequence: CASKEQGRKNYGYTF.

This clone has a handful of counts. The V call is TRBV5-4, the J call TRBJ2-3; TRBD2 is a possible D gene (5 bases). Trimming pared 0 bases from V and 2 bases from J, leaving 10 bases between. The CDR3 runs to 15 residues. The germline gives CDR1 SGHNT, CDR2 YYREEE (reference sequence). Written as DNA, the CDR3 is TGTGCCAGCAGCTTGGAGAGCGGAACCACAGATACGCAGTATTTT. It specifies CASSLESGTTDTQYF.

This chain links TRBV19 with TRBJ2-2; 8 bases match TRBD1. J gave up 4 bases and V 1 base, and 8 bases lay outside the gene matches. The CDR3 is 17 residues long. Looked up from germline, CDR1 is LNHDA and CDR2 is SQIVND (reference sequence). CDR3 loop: CASSIGRTGRGTGELFF. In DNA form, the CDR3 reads TGTGCCAGTAGTATAGGAAGGACAGGGAGAGGCACCGGGGAGCTGTTTTTT. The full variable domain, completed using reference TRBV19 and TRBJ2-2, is DGGITQSPKYLFRKEGQNVTLSCEQNLNHDAMYWYRQDPGQGLRLIYYSQIVNDFQKGDIAEGYSVSREKKESFPLTVTSAQKNPTAFYLCASSIGRTGRGTGELFFGEGSRLTVL.

Here the CDR3 reads CASSENRGPFAGNSPLHF. CDR3 nucleotides: TGTGCCAGCAGTGAAAACAGGGGGCCGTTCGCAGGTAATTCACCCCTCCACTTT. The chain joins TRBV6-1 to TRBJ1-6, with TRBD1 matching over 9 bases. V was clipped by 2 bases and J by 6 bases; unmatched bases: 11. The CDR3 totals 18 residues. CDR1 and CDR2 (germline): MNHNS, SASEGT.

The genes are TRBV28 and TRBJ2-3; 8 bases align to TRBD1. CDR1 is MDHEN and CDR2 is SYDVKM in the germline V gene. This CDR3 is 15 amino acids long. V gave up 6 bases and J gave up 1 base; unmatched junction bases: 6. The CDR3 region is CASSPTGVGTDTQYF. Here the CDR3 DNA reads TGTGCCAGCAGCCCGACAGGGGTTGGCACAGATACGCAGTATTTT.

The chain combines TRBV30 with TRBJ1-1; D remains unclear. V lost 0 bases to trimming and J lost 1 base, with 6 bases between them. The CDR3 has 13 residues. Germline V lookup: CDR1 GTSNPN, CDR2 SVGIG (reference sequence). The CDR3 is CAWSVGRNTEAFF. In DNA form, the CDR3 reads TGTGCCTGGAGTGTAGGCAGGAACACTGAAGCTTTCTTT.

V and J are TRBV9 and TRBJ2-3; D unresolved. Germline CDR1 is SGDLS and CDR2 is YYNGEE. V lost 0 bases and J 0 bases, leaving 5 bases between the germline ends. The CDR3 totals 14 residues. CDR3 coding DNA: TGTGCCAGCAGCGTAGCTCCGAGCACAGATACGCAGTATTTT. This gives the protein CASSVAPSTDTQYF.

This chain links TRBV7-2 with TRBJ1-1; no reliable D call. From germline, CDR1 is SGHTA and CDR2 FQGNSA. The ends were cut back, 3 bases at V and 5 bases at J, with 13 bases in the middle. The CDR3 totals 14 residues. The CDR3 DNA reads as TGTGCCAGCAGCTTGAAGGGAGTTGGGACTGAAGCTTTCTTT. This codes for CASSLKGVGTEAFF.

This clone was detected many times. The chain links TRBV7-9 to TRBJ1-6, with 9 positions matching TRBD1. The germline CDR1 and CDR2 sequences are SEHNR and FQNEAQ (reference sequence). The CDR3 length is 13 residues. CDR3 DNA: TGTGCTTCGGGGACAGGGTATAATTCACCCCTCCACTTT. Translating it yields CASGTGYNSPLHF.

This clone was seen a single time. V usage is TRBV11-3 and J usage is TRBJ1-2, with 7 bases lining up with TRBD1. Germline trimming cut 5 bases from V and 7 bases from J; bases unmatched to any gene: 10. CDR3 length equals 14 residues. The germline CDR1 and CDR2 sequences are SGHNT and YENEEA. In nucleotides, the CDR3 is TGTGCCAGCAGCCCAGGTGAGGGGGCTGGTGGCTACACCTTC. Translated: CASSPGEGAGGYTF.